These T cell receptor beta chains were read from a single sample in a study of blood T cell repertoires in COVID-19. TCRdb keeps only in-frame clones here, not all; method: immunoSEQ multiplex PCR. Of about 220,000 clones listed, 84% are singletons. Sequencing was carried out using PBMCs or T cells enriched from blood (not recorded which). The receptors originated from a woman in her thirties or forties who had recovered from COVID-19. The CDR3 runs from the conserved cysteine through the conserved F or W. The D gene is left open where the match is weak. The size entry is marked missing in some rows and otherwise reads once, few, many or a size class.

>TRBV7-9|-|-|TRBJ1-3
TGTGCCAGCAGCTCGCAGGGCCACACCATATATTTT
CASSSQGHTIYF
>TRBV3-1/TRBV3-2|-|-|TRBJ1-3
TGTGCCAGCAGCCAATCGAGGGAACACACCATATATTTT
CASSQSREHTIYF
>TRBV27|-|once|TRBJ2-5
TGTGCCAGCAGTGAAGGGAGTTGGTTTGGAGAGACCCAGTACTTC
CASSEGSWFGETQYF
>TRBV18|-|-|TRBJ1-2
TGTGCCAGCTCACCCCGGGACACCGCTTCCTATGGCTACACCTTC
CASSPRDTASYGYTF
>TRBV7-7|-|-|TRBJ2-5
TGTGCCAGCAGTCGCCTTGAGGACTTACAAGAGACCCAGTACTTC
CASSRLEDLQETQYF
>TRBV19|TRBD1|-|TRBJ1-2
TGTGCCAGTAAAGACAGGGGCAACTATGGCTACACCTTC
CASKDRGNYGYTF
>TRBV30|TRBD1|once|TRBJ1-3
TGTGCCTGGAGTATAGGGACAGCTGGAAACACCATATATTTT
CAWSIGTAGNTIYF
>TRBV30|-|-|TRBJ2-1
TGTGCCTGGAGTCGAGGACGGACATACTCCTACAATGAGCAGTTCTTC
CAWSRGRTYSYNEQFF
>TRBV2|TRBD1|-|TRBJ1-5
TGTGCCAGCAGGACAGGGGTTAATAGCAATCAGCCCCAGCATTTT
CASRTGVNSNQPQHF
>TRBV18|TRBD2|few|TRBJ2-7
TGTGCCAGCTCACCGCCTAGCGGCAGTACCTACGAGCAGTACTTC
CASSPPSGSTYEQYF
>TRBV10-1|-|-|TRBJ2-5
TGCGCCAGCAGACCCGCACAGATTCAGTACTTC
CASRPAQIQYF
>TRBV19|-|-|TRBJ1-6
TGTGCCAGTAGTATCCAGGGGTTGTACTCACCCCTCCACTTT
CASSIQGLYSPLHF
>TRBV5-1|-|few|TRBJ1-3
TGCGCCAGCAGCTCCGACAGCTCTGGAAACACCATATATTTT
CASSSDSSGNTIYF
>TRBV30|-|-|TRBJ1-3
TGTGCCTGGACTACAGGTGCTGGAAACACCATATATTTT
CAWTTGAGNTIYF
>TRBV28|TRBD1|-|TRBJ1-2
TGTGCCAGCAGTTTACTATTCGGGACAGGGCCCGGCTACACCTTC
CASSLLFGTGPGYTF
>TRBV15|-|-|TRBJ2-1
TGTGCCACCAGCGGTCAGGGGAAGGGAACCTACAATGAGCAGTTCTTC
CATSGQGKGTYNEQFF
>TRBV7-9|-|-|TRBJ2-3
TGTGCCAGCAGCTTAGGGGACACCACAGATACGCAGTATTTT
CASSLGDTTDTQYF
>TRBV4-1|-|-|TRBJ2-1
TGCGCCAGCAGCCAGGGTACAAGACTCACCAATGAGCAGTTCTTC
CASSQGTRLTNEQFF
>TRBV7-2|-|-|TRBJ2-6
TGTGCCAGCACCCTGATGCGGGGCTCCTGGGCCAACGTCCTGACTTTC
CASTLMRGSWANVLTF
>TRBV5-1|-|-|TRBJ2-5
TGCGCCAGCAGCTTGGAAATGCTCGGTGGAGAGACCCAGTACTTC
CASSLEMLGGETQYF
>TRBV6-5|TRBD2|-|TRBJ2-6
TGTGCCAGCAGACTGGGGGAGGGTGGGGCCAACGTCCTGACTTTC
CASRLGEGGANVLTF
>TRBV29-1|-|-|TRBJ1-1
TGCAGCGGTGACGCGGGGCGAGGCACTGAAGCTTTCTTT
CSGDAGRGTEAFF
>TRBV12-3/TRBV12-4|-|-|TRBJ2-3
TGTGCCAGCAGTTTAGTCCAGGGTGATACGCAGTATTTT
CASSLVQGDTQYF
>TRBV9|-|-|TRBJ2-1
TGTGCCAGCAGCGTGTCAGGGTTGCATGAGCAGTTCTTC
CASSVSGLHEQFF
>TRBV29-1|-|-|TRBJ2-2
TGCAGCGTTGAAGTGGCCAGACTCACCGGGGAGCTGTTTTTT
CSVEVARLTGELFF
>TRBV11-2|-|-|TRBJ1-4
TGTGCCAGCAGCCCTCCGGGGGGGAGTGAAAAACTGTTTTTT
CASSPPGGSEKLFF
>TRBV28|TRBD2|-|TRBJ2-7
TGTGCCAGCAGTTTAGCAGGGACTATGGGCTACGAGCAGTACTTC
CASSLAGTMGYEQYF
>TRBV7-9|TRBD2|-|TRBJ2-1
TGTGCCAGCAGCCCGATGAGGAGCGGGGCATCAAATGAGCAGTTCTTC
CASSPMRSGASNEQFF
>TRBV28|-|-|TRBJ1-6
TGTGCCAGCAGTTTACAGATTAATTCACCCCTCCACTTT
CASSLQINSPLHF
>TRBV6-1|-|-|TRBJ2-3
TGTGCCAGCAGTGGAAGGCGGGCAGGGGGCACAGATACGCAGTATTTT
CASSGRRAGGTDTQYF
>TRBV6-5|TRBD1|-|TRBJ2-7
TGTGCCAGCAGATCGACAGGGGGAGAGCAGTACTTC
CASRSTGGEQYF
>TRBV6-5|-|many|TRBJ2-3
TGTGCCAGCCGGGACTTCGGCAATACGCAGTATTTT
CASRDFGNTQYF
>TRBV19|TRBD1|-|TRBJ1-6
TGTGCCAGTAGTATAGCGGTGGGGACAGCGCAAGATCACCACTTT
CASSIAVGTAQDHHF
>TRBV5-1|-|-|TRBJ1-2
TGCGCCAGCAGCTTGGCCGGCTCTCCGGAGGGCTACACCTTC
CASSLAGSPEGYTF
>TRBV19|TRBD2|-|TRBJ2-1
TGTGCCAGTAGTCCGCTTAGCGGGAGGGCCCTCAATGAGCAGTTCTTC
CASSPLSGRALNEQFF
>TRBV3-1/TRBV3-2|TRBD2|-|TRBJ2-5
TGTGCCAGCAGCCCTGGACTAGCGGGGGGCCAAGAGACCCAGTACTTC
CASSPGLAGGQETQYF
>TRBV30|-|once|TRBJ1-3
TGTGCCTGGAACAGTCAAGCTGGAAACACCATATATTTT
CAWNSQAGNTIYF
>TRBV28|-|once|TRBJ2-4
TGTGCCAGCAGTGGGGGCGGCCAGAAAAACATTCAGTACTTC
CASSGGGQKNIQYF
>TRBV6-5|-|-|TRBJ2-3
TGTGCCAGCAGCCCCGCGGGAGAGGGGGCAGATACGCAGTATTTT
CASSPAGEGADTQYF
>TRBV28|-|-|TRBJ2-1
TGTGCCAGCAGTTCCCGAGACAGTAAAGTTCGGGATGAGCAGTTCTTC
CASSSRDSKVRDEQFF
>TRBV28|-|-|TRBJ1-1
TGTGCCAGCAGGGCCCGGGGGACGAACACTGAAGCTTTCTTT
CASRARGTNTEAFF
>TRBV28|-|once|TRBJ1-2
TGTGCCAGTCAGGGAGGCTATGGCTACACCTTC
CASQGGYGYTF
>TRBV5-6|-|-|TRBJ1-3
TGTGCCAGCAGCTTTATGACAAATGGAAACACCATATATTTT
CASSFMTNGNTIYF
>TRBV11-2|-|-|TRBJ2-7
TGTGCCACCCGGGTAGGGGGCGAGCAGTACTTC
CATRVGGEQYF
>TRBV21-1|-|-|TRBJ1-2
TGTGCCAGCAGCCCCCATCGGGGGTGCAGGGTCGATGGCTACACCTTC
CASSPHRGCRVDGYTF
>TRBV5-3|-|-|TRBJ2-3
TGTGCCAGAAGCCTCCTTCGTCCTAGCGACATTACAGATACGCAGTATTTT
CARSLLRPSDITDTQYF